The 7 T cell receptor beta chains below all came from one sample that was sequenced in a study of circulating CD8 cells and anti-PD-1 response in melanoma. From live CD3+CD8+TCRalphabeta+ cells, four PD-1 and/or TIGIT subsets were sorted. Using 15 ng of total RNA, TCR libraries were made with the QIAseq Immune Repertoire TCR panel. In TCRdb, the reads were re-called with MiXCR into one record per CDR3 protein. The sample consists of roughly 170 distinct CDR3 sequences, 8% to 9.5% of them appearing once. The starting material was CD8+ T cells from PBMCs, obtained at baseline or after one month of anti-PD-1 therapy (not recorded which). The receptor source for this set is a human donor with melanoma.

Judged by abundance, this clonotype is large (0.1 to 1%). Germline and junction disagree at one end, which may indicate a read error. V usage is TRBV19 and J usage is TRBJ1-1; D is unresolved. The CDR3 spans 13 residues. Looked up from germline, CDR1 is LNHDA and CDR2 is SQIVND (reference sequence). The CDR3 DNA sequence: TGTGCCAGTAGACAGCGGGTAGGCACTGAAGCCTTCTTT. Translation gives CASRQRVGTEAFF.

In regard to this clonotype: This is likely an artifact of a read error, given a far larger clone one base away. The chain links TRBV5-5 to TRBJ2-7, with 10 bases aligning to TRBD2. The CDR3 has 15 residues. V gave up 4 bases and J gave up 7 bases; unmatched junction bases: 11. Germline CDR1 is SGHKS and CDR2 is YYEKEE (reference sequence). The CDR3 DNA is TGTGCCAGCAGCCAGAGCGGGGGGGCCGGTAATGAGCAGTACTTC. It yields the protein CASSQSGGAGNEQYF.

This clonotype is labeled as large (0.1 to 1%). The junction and the germline gene differ at one end; a read error may be behind it. The chain uses TRBV7-2 and TRBJ2-1, with D perhaps TRBD2 (6 bases). Germline loops: CDR1 SGHTA, CDR2 FQGNSA. This CDR3 spans 14 amino acids. DNA for the CDR3: TGTGCCAGCAGCTTTGCGGGGCCCCACAATGAGCAGCTCTTC. It specifies CASSFAGPHNEQLF.

This clonotype counts as medium-sized. The chain joins TRBV20-1 to TRBJ1-5, with unresolved D. CDR3 size: 16 residues. Germline V lookup: CDR1 DFQATT, CDR2 SNEGSKA (reference sequence). V dropped 3 bases and J dropped 1 base, with 16 bases sitting between them. The CDR3, as DNA: TGCAGTGCTAGTAGTCCGGCCTTGCCGAGCAATCAGCCCCAGCATTTT. This translates into CSASSPALPSNQPQHF.

This clonotype came up once. A read error is likely, as this CDR3 ends without the conserved phenylalanine or tryptophan. The J gene is TRBJ2-2, the V gene TRBV28; unclear D gene. V dropped 4 bases and J dropped 1 base, with 10 bases sitting between them. This CDR3 is built from 15 residues. The V gene's germline CDR1 is MDHEN and CDR2 SYDVKM. As DNA, the CDR3 is TGTGCCAGCAGTTCCGAGGTGGAGAACACCGGGGAGCTGTTTCTT. Encoded protein: CASSSEVENTGELFL.

Concerning this clonotype: Only one base separates this from a far larger clonotype, so it likely reflects a read error. The CDR3 is CAGSLSMGGNEQFF. DNA for the CDR3: TGTGCCGGCAGTTTATCGATGGGAGGCAATGAGCAGTTCTTC. The chain uses TRBV28 and TRBJ2-7, with a weak D call TRBD2 (6 bases). TRBJ2-1 explains the end of the DNA better; the J call may be wrong. The CDR3 is 14 amino acids. Germline-derived CDR1 and CDR2 are MDHEN and SYDVKM.

By frequency in the sample, this clonotype is medium-sized. The chain recombines TRBV19 with TRBJ2-1; TRBD2 might be the D (6 bases). This CDR3 has 15 amino acids. Germline V gives CDR1 LNHDA, CDR2 SQIVND (reference sequence). V was shortened by 8 bases and J by 7 bases, with 21 bases between the two germline ends. CDR3 sequence (DNA): TGTGCCAGTGAAGAGGGCGGCGGGGCAACAAATGAGCAGTTCTTC. It encodes CASEEGGGATNEQFF.